The clone carrying this TCR beta chain was counted a few times. Its target is unknown. CDR1 and CDR2 (germline): SGDLS, YYNGEE. Trimming removed 4 bases at V and 6 bases at J, with 19 bases between. This CDR3 spans 16 amino acids. The data were obtained in a study of shared clonotypes between healthy human individuals. Notes on the study in general: A handful of donors held roughly 5% of naive CD4 clonotypes in common. What rarefaction showed was incomplete sorted-subset sequencing despite large depth.

Deep level was the assay's run setting. Replicate PCRs for sorted subsets used 200 ng DNA; this equaled tens of thousands of T cell genomes. The data were produced by immunoSEQ multiplex PCR, yet TCRdb's version contains in-frame clones alone and is incomplete. The sample has about 2.1 million clones, just over 90% seen once. Naivety among CD8 cells was defined by CD45RO negativity and positive CCR7 selection, thereby excluding terminally differentiated effector memory CD45RA+ cells. The sample was naive CD8+ T cells from PBMCs. The chain links TRBV9 to TRBJ1-4, with a tentative D call TRBD1 (5 bases). This clonotype was sampled from a man aged 18 to 29 in good health. Some clones in this sample may be carry-over from other donors' samples. This chain's CDR3 is CASSHTVGTGDEKLFF. The DNA of the CDR3 is TGTGCCAGCAGCCATACTGTGGGGACCGGGGATGAAAAACTGTTTTTT. Looking up the rest from reference TRBV9 and TRBJ1-4 gives the full variable domain: DSGVTQTPKHLITATGQRVTLRCSPRSGDLSVYWYQQSLDQGLQFLIQYYNGEERAKGNILERFSAQQFPDLHSELNLSSLELGDSALYFCASSHTVGTGDEKLFFGSGTQLSVL.